The T cell receptor (beta chain) described here comes from a study of siplizumab effects on memory and regulatory T cells. Regarding the study as a whole: Proliferating clones, CD4+ or CD8+, lacked an assignable naive or memory phenotype in roughly 80-97% of cases.

With respect to this clone: What it binds is unknown.

The table came from immunoSEQ multiplex PCR; TCRdb's copy has only in-frame clones and leaves some out. There are 85,000 to 130,000 clones in the sample; about 90% occur only once, and approximately 0.71% lies in the top ten. The TCR sequence derives from a human donor in good health. The sequencing sample was made of Tregs sorted from blood.

The CDR3 sequence is CASSLEAGRNEQYF. In nucleotides, the CDR3 is TGTGCCAGCAGCTTGGAGGCAGGGCGCAACGAGCAGTACTTC. The chain combines TRBV5-5 with TRBJ2-7, with D possibly matching TRBD1 (5 bases). Germline CDR1 and CDR2: SGHKS and YYEKEE (reference sequence). The CDR3 totals 14 residues. The V end lost 0 bases, the J end lost 5 bases, and 12 bases lay between the germline ends.